These T cell receptor beta chains were read from a single sample in a study of PD-1 blockade in classical Hodgkin lymphoma. TCRdb's copy holds only in-frame clones and misses some; the assay was immunoSEQ multiplex PCR. The table lists about 36,000 clones, roughly three quarters of them singletons. This material consisted of peripheral blood mononuclear cells (PBMCs), taken before the second cycle of nivolumab. These receptors all come from a human donor with classical Hodgkin lymphoma. Both conserved end residues are part of each CDR3. The D gene is left open where the match is weak. Size tells how often a clone was seen (once, few, many) or the class of an expanded clone, and some rows leave it out.

size: few; J: TRBJ2-7; V: TRBV10-3; D: TRBD2; DNA: TGTGCCATCAGTGGGACTAGCGGAGCCTCCTACGAGCAGTACTTC; CDR3: CAISGTSGASYEQYF
size: .; J: TRBJ2-2; V: TRBV6-1; D: .; DNA: TGTGCCATCAGTGAGCGCAGCTCGATTACCGGGGAGCTGTTTTTT; CDR3: CAISERSSITGELFF
size: .; J: TRBJ2-5; V: TRBV2; D: .; DNA: TGTGCCAGCACAAGGCTGCGACAGGGAGGAGGGGAGACCCAGTACTTC; CDR3: CASTRLRQGGGETQYF
size: medium-sized; J: TRBJ2-7; V: TRBV5-1; D: .; DNA: TGCGCCAGCAGCTTGGACAACTCCTACGAGCAGTACTTC; CDR3: CASSLDNSYEQYF
size: .; J: TRBJ1-5; V: TRBV6-5; D: .; DNA: TGTGCCAGCAGTTACGAGGAGGGCAATCAGCCCCAGCATTTT; CDR3: CASSYEEGNQPQHF
size: .; J: TRBJ1-1; V: TRBV29-1; D: TRBD1; DNA: TGCAGCGTTGTGGATGGGACAGGAGGGACTGAAGCTTTCTTT; CDR3: CSVVDGTGGTEAFF
size: .; J: TRBJ1-3; V: TRBV5-1; D: .; DNA: TGCGCCAGCAGCTTGGGAAGGCGCGGGGACACCATATATTTT; CDR3: CASSLGRRGDTIYF
size: .; J: TRBJ2-7; V: TRBV6-5; D: .; DNA: TGTGCCAGCAGTTACGACAGAAAAACCTACGAGCAGTACTTC; CDR3: CASSYDRKTYEQYF
size: .; J: TRBJ1-6; V: TRBV6-5; D: .; DNA: TGTGCCAGCAGAGCCCCGGGGGGCTTAAATTCACCCCTCCACTTT; CDR3: CASRAPGGLNSPLHF
size: few; J: TRBJ2-1; V: TRBV7-6; D: TRBD2; DNA: TGTGCCAGCAGCTTTGGGACTAGCGCGTACAATGAGCAGTTCTTC; CDR3: CASSFGTSAYNEQFF
size: .; J: TRBJ2-3; V: TRBV5-3; D: TRBD1; DNA: TGTGCCAGCAGCCCCCCGGGACAGGGCACAGATACGCAGTATTTT; CDR3: CASSPPGQGTDTQYF
size: .; J: TRBJ2-7; V: TRBV6-1; D: .; DNA: TGTGCCAGCAGTGAATTAGGAGGTATCGCTTTCGGCGAGCAGTACTTC; CDR3: CASSELGGIAFGEQYF
size: .; J: TRBJ2-7; V: TRBV6-1; D: .; DNA: TGTGCCAGCAGTGAACTCTACGAGCAGTACTTC; CDR3: CASSELYEQYF
size: .; J: TRBJ2-1; V: TRBV28; D: TRBD1; DNA: TGTGCCAGCAGTTTATTATTCGGGACAGGGGGGTACAATGAGCAGTTCTTC; CDR3: CASSLLFGTGGYNEQFF
size: .; J: TRBJ2-1; V: TRBV6-5; D: TRBD2; DNA: TGTGCCAGCAGTGGTCTAGCGGGAAATACAAATGAGCAGTTCTTC; CDR3: CASSGLAGNTNEQFF
size: .; J: TRBJ1-1; V: TRBV19; D: .; DNA: TGTGCCAGTAGACTATGGGGACAGAACACTGAAGCTTTCTTT; CDR3: CASRLWGQNTEAFF
size: .; J: TRBJ1-1; V: TRBV9; D: TRBD1; DNA: TGTGCCAGCAGCGTAGGGACAGGGGGCACTGAAGCTTTCTTT; CDR3: CASSVGTGGTEAFF
size: .; J: TRBJ1-6; V: TRBV30; D: .; DNA: TGTGCCTGGAGTGTACAGCAGGGTGTTTCACCCCTCCACTTT; CDR3: CAWSVQQGVSPLHF
size: .; J: TRBJ1-5; V: TRBV30; D: .; DNA: TGTGCCTGGAATGTGCAGGGTGCGAGTCAGCCCCAGCATTTT; CDR3: CAWNVQGASQPQHF
size: .; J: TRBJ2-7; V: TRBV5-1; D: .; DNA: TGCGCCAGCAGCCCACCGTGGGGACGGAGAGGGGATTACGAGCAGTACTTC; CDR3: CASSPPWGRRGDYEQYF
size: .; J: TRBJ2-7; V: TRBV6-5; D: TRBD2; DNA: TGTGCCAGCAGTTGGTCTAGCGGGAGATTTTCCGAGCAGTACTTC; CDR3: CASSWSSGRFSEQYF
size: .; J: TRBJ2-1; V: TRBV15; D: TRBD1; DNA: TGTGCCACCAGCAGGGCCGGGACAGGGGGTTTTAATGAGCAGTTCTTC; CDR3: CATSRAGTGGFNEQFF
size: .; J: TRBJ1-5; V: TRBV10-3; D: .; DNA: TGTGCCATCAGTGAGATTGGCAATCAGCCCCAGCATTTT; CDR3: CAISEIGNQPQHF
size: .; J: TRBJ2-1; V: TRBV19; D: .; DNA: TGTGCCAGTACCCCGAGACGGACCCGGGTGGCAAGCCGAGGCCATGAGCAGTTCTTC; CDR3: CASTPRRTRVASRGHEQFF
size: .; J: TRBJ2-1; V: TRBV19; D: .; DNA: TGTGCCAGTAGTTTCCAAACTGGGGGGACGGGACAGAATAACAATGAGCAGTTCTTC; CDR3: CASSFQTGGTGQNNNEQFF
size: .; J: TRBJ2-3; V: TRBV7-9; D: .; DNA: TGTGCCAGCAGCTTAGGGAGTCAGCCCGCTTTTAACACAGATACGCAGTATTTT; CDR3: CASSLGSQPAFNTDTQYF
size: .; J: TRBJ2-5; V: TRBV7-7; D: .; DNA: TGTGCCAGCAGCTTAGCCCCCTCTGGGGGAGTTACGGAGACCCAGTACTTC; CDR3: CASSLAPSGGVTETQYF
size: .; J: TRBJ1-1; V: TRBV5-1; D: .; DNA: TGCGCCAGCAGCTCCTTTGGTTTAGAGGGGACTGAAGCTTTCTTT; CDR3: CASSSFGLEGTEAFF
size: .; J: TRBJ2-2; V: TRBV9; D: .; DNA: TGTGCCAGCAGCGCAGTATTGGAGACCGGGGAGCTGTTTTTT; CDR3: CASSAVLETGELFF
size: few; J: TRBJ2-2; V: TRBV5-1; D: .; DNA: TGCGCCAGCAGCTTAGGACCACTTCAGAACACCGGGGAGCTGTTTTTT; CDR3: CASSLGPLQNTGELFF
size: .; J: TRBJ1-4; V: TRBV2; D: .; DNA: TGTGCCAGCAGTGTAGACTCAACTAATGAAAAACTGTTTTTT; CDR3: CASSVDSTNEKLFF
size: .; J: TRBJ2-7; V: TRBV6-5; D: TRBD1; DNA: TGTGCCAGAACCGCAGGGGGATTTGTCGAGCAGTACTTC; CDR3: CARTAGGFVEQYF
size: .; J: TRBJ1-2; V: TRBV4-2; D: .; DNA: TGTGCCAGCAGTCCAGACGGTGGCAACTATGGCTACACCTTC; CDR3: CASSPDGGNYGYTF
size: .; J: TRBJ2-7; V: TRBV10-3; D: .; DNA: TGTGCCATCAGTGACTCCCAGGGTGAGCAGTACTTC; CDR3: CAISDSQGEQYF
size: .; J: TRBJ2-7; V: TRBV12-2; D: .; DNA: TGTGCAAGTCGCTTAGTCCAGACTAGCGGGAGGTACGAGCAGTACTTC; CDR3: CASRLVQTSGRYEQYF
size: once; J: TRBJ2-7; V: TRBV7-2; D: .; DNA: TGTGCCAGCAGCTTTCCGAGGGCGGAGGACGAGCAGTACTTC; CDR3: CASSFPRAEDEQYF
size: .; J: TRBJ2-7; V: TRBV5-1; D: TRBD2; DNA: TGCGCCAGCAGCTTACCGGGAGGACGGGACGAGCAGTACTTC; CDR3: CASSLPGGRDEQYF
size: .; J: TRBJ1-3; V: TRBV6-5; D: TRBD1; DNA: TGTGCCAGCAGGAGGACAGGGGGCTCTAAAGGCACCATATATTTT; CDR3: CASRRTGGSKGTIYF
size: once; J: TRBJ2-6; V: TRBV18; D: TRBD2; DNA: TGTGCCAGCTCGCCCCGAGGCCTAGCGGGGGACCACTCTGGGGCCAACGTCCTGACTTTC; CDR3: CASSPRGLAGDHSGANVLTF
size: .; J: TRBJ1-4; V: TRBV9; D: TRBD1; DNA: TGTGCCAGCAGCATAGGGACAGTAGGTGAAAAACTGTTTTTT; CDR3: CASSIGTVGEKLFF
size: .; J: TRBJ1-1; V: TRBV10-3; D: .; DNA: TGTGCCATCCAAGGGACAAACACTGAAGCTTTCTTT; CDR3: CAIQGTNTEAFF
size: .; J: TRBJ2-2; V: TRBV6-1; D: .; DNA: TGTGCCAGCAGTAGCAGGGCAGCGAACACCGGGGAGCTGTTTTTT; CDR3: CASSSRAANTGELFF
size: .; J: TRBJ1-3; V: TRBV28; D: .; DNA: TGTGCCAGCAGTTTCGGCACCTCTGGAAACACCATATATTTT; CDR3: CASSFGTSGNTIYF
size: .; J: TRBJ1-1; V: TRBV27; D: .; DNA: TGTGCCAGCAAATACAGGAGGAGCACTGAAGCTTTCTTT; CDR3: CASKYRRSTEAFF
size: .; J: TRBJ1-2; V: TRBV6-1; D: .; DNA: TGTGCCAGCAGTGAAGTGGGGGGCGGCTATGGCTACACCTTC; CDR3: CASSEVGGGYGYTF
size: .; J: TRBJ1-4; V: TRBV7-9; D: .; DNA: TGTGCCAGCAGCTTAGGCGGATTGGGGGCGAGGGAAAAACTGTTTTTT; CDR3: CASSLGGLGAREKLFF
size: .; J: TRBJ2-1; V: TRBV7-2; D: .; DNA: TGTGCCAGCAGCTTAGCCGGGAGCTCCTACAATGAGCAGTTCTTC; CDR3: CASSLAGSSYNEQFF
size: few; J: TRBJ2-5; V: TRBV5-6; D: .; DNA: TGTGCCAGCAGCCAGTGGGGTTTAGAGACCCAGTACTTC; CDR3: CASSQWGLETQYF
size: once; J: TRBJ1-5; V: TRBV21-1; D: .; DNA: TGTGCCAGCAGCAAAGTGCACGATCAGCCCCAGCATTTT; CDR3: CASSKVHDQPQHF
size: medium-sized; J: TRBJ1-5; V: TRBV7-9; D: .; DNA: TGTGCCAGCAGCTTAGGGAGTCAGCCCCAGCATTTT; CDR3: CASSLGSQPQHF
size: .; J: TRBJ2-4; V: TRBV7-8; D: TRBD1; DNA: TGTGCCAGCAGCGAAAGGGACAGGGGCCTTGTCCTTATAGCCAAAAACATTCAGTACTTC; CDR3: CASSERDRGLVLIAKNIQYF
size: .; J: TRBJ1-2; V: TRBV11-3; D: TRBD1; DNA: TGTGCCAGCAGCTGGACGCTAACAGGGGTAGGACAAGGCTACACCTTC; CDR3: CASSWTLTGVGQGYTF
size: .; J: TRBJ2-7; V: TRBV23-1; D: .; DNA: TGCGCCAGCAGTCAGCCCGGATCCTTCTATTACGAGCAGTACTTC; CDR3: CASSQPGSFYYEQYF
size: .; J: TRBJ2-3; V: TRBV5-4; D: .; DNA: TGTGCCAGCTCAGGCGGGGGCCAGAGAGACACAGATACGCAGTATTTT; CDR3: CASSGGGQRDTDTQYF